Given below is one T cell receptor (beta chain) in context. This record comes from a study of shared T cell receptors in the human thymus. The assay was immunoSEQ multiplex PCR, and TCRdb's table has in-frame clones only and misses some. The data show around 68,000 clones, around 96% seen once. The length of the CDR3 is 14 residues. CDR1 is MDHEN, CDR2 SYDVKM, per germline. With 7 bases clipped from V and 5 bases from J, the junction kept 8 bases outside the gene matches. The source material was thymocytes. This clonotype was sampled from a human donor. The V call is TRBV28, the J call TRBJ2-7; 10 bases fit TRBD1. The CDR3 sequence: CASTKDRGEDEQYF. Here the CDR3 DNA reads TGTGCCAGCACCAAGGACAGGGGGGAAGACGAGCAGTACTTC.